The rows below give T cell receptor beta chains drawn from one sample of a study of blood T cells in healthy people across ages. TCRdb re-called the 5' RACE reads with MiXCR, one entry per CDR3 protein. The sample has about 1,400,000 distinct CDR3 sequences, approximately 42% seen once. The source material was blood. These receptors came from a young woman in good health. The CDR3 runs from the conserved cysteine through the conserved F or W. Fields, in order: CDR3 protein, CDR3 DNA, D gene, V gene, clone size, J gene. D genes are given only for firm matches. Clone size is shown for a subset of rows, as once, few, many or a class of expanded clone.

CDR3aa: CASSDPRGRVDEQFF; CDR3nt: TGCGCCAGCAGTGACCCTCGGGGGAGGGTCGACGAGCAGTTCTTC; d_gene: TRBD2; v_gene: TRBV10-1; abundance: -; j_gene: TRBJ2-1
CDR3aa: CASSENWSGTGDEQYF; CDR3nt: TGTGCCAGCAGTGAAAATTGGTCAGGGACAGGGGATGAGCAGTACTTC; d_gene: TRBD1; v_gene: TRBV6-1; abundance: -; j_gene: TRBJ2-5
CDR3aa: CASSSRTSGYTDTQYF; CDR3nt: TGTGCCAGCAGTTCACGGACTAGCGGGTACACAGATACGCAGTATTTT; d_gene: TRBD2; v_gene: TRBV28; abundance: few; j_gene: TRBJ2-3
CDR3aa: CASSQDPGLPLVGYF; CDR3nt: TGCGCCAGCAGCCAAGACCCGGGACTCCCCCTGGTTGGGTACTTC; d_gene: -; v_gene: TRBV4-1; abundance: -; j_gene: TRBJ2-5
CDR3aa: CASSGRVFGRDYNEQFF; CDR3nt: TGTGCCAGTAGCGGGAGGGTCTTCGGGAGAGACTACAATGAGCAGTTCTTC; d_gene: TRBD2; v_gene: TRBV6-1; abundance: few; j_gene: TRBJ2-1
CDR3aa: CASSQSGLSGSVSSQETQYF; CDR3nt: TGCGCCAGCAGTCAATCTGGTCTTAGCGGGAGTGTGTCTTCACAAGAGACCCAGTACTTC; d_gene: TRBD2; v_gene: TRBV23-1; abundance: -; j_gene: TRBJ2-5
CDR3aa: CASSPIPGGGNTEAFF; CDR3nt: TGTGCCAGCAGCCCGATACCAGGGGGTGGGAACACTGAAGCTTTCTTT; d_gene: TRBD1; v_gene: TRBV7-9; abundance: -; j_gene: TRBJ1-1
CDR3aa: CASSFIAGGPPDTQYF; CDR3nt: TGTGCCAGCAGCTTCATAGCGGGGGGACCGCCAGATACGCAGTATTTT; d_gene: TRBD2; v_gene: TRBV7-8; abundance: -; j_gene: TRBJ2-3
CDR3aa: CATSRDGEGSFGANVLTF; CDR3nt: TGTGCCACCAGCAGAGACGGTGAGGGTTCTTTTGGGGCCAACGTCCTGACTTTC; d_gene: -; v_gene: TRBV15; abundance: few; j_gene: TRBJ2-6
CDR3aa: CASSLAERDTDTQYF; CDR3nt: TGTGCCAGCAGCTTAGCGGAGCGGGACACAGATACGCAGTATTTT; d_gene: TRBD2; v_gene: TRBV11-2; abundance: -; j_gene: TRBJ2-3
CDR3aa: CASSLRASGSHNEQFF; CDR3nt: TGTGCCAGCAGCTTACGGGCTAGCGGATCCCACAATGAGCAGTTCTTC; d_gene: TRBD2; v_gene: TRBV7-2; abundance: -; j_gene: TRBJ2-1
CDR3aa: CASSKGGQEAFF; CDR3nt: TGTGCCAGCAGTAAGGGGGGACAGGAAGCTTTCTTT; d_gene: TRBD1; v_gene: TRBV2; abundance: few; j_gene: TRBJ1-1
CDR3aa: CASSLRISSYNEQFF; CDR3nt: TGTGCCAGCAGCTTAAGGATAAGCTCCTACAATGAGCAGTTCTTC; d_gene: -; v_gene: TRBV13; abundance: -; j_gene: TRBJ2-1
CDR3aa: CASSNPGLINYNEQFF; CDR3nt: TGTGCCAGCAGTAATCCGGGACTAATTAACTACAATGAGCAGTTCTTC; d_gene: TRBD2; v_gene: TRBV12-3/TRBV12-4; abundance: once; j_gene: TRBJ2-1
CDR3aa: CASSKLGTGSSYEQYF; CDR3nt: TGTGCCAGCAGCAAGTTGGGTACGGGGAGCTCCTACGAGCAGTACTTC; d_gene: -; v_gene: TRBV12-3/TRBV12-4; abundance: -; j_gene: TRBJ2-7
CDR3aa: CSASGSHNYEQYF; CDR3nt: TGCAGTGCTAGCGGGAGCCATAACTACGAGCAGTACTTC; d_gene: -; v_gene: TRBV20-1; abundance: many; j_gene: TRBJ2-7
CDR3aa: CSALAGGQTQYF; CDR3nt: TGCAGTGCCTTAGCGGGAGGCCAGACCCAGTACTTC; d_gene: TRBD2; v_gene: TRBV20-1; abundance: -; j_gene: TRBJ2-5
CDR3aa: CASRGGVGASPLHF; CDR3nt: TGTGCCAGCAGAGGTGGGGTAGGAGCTTCACCCCTCCACTTT; d_gene: -; v_gene: TRBV2; abundance: -; j_gene: TRBJ1-6
CDR3aa: CASSLEGGGGNQPQHF; CDR3nt: TGCGCCAGCAGCTTGGAAGGAGGGGGTGGCAATCAGCCCCAGCATTTT; d_gene: -; v_gene: TRBV5-1; abundance: -; j_gene: TRBJ1-5
CDR3aa: CASSGQRGPYFSTDTQYF; CDR3nt: TGTGCCAGCAGTGGTCAGCGGGGGCCCTATTTCAGCACAGATACGCAGTATTTT; d_gene: TRBD2; v_gene: TRBV6-1; abundance: -; j_gene: TRBJ2-3
CDR3aa: CSVWTGDEKLFF; CDR3nt: TGCAGCGTTTGGACAGGGGACGAAAAACTGTTTTTT; d_gene: TRBD1; v_gene: TRBV29-1; abundance: -; j_gene: TRBJ1-4
CDR3aa: CASRQRGLAGGGGQYF; CDR3nt: TGTGCCAGCAGACAACGCGGACTAGCGGGGGGCGGGGGGCAGTACTTC; d_gene: TRBD2; v_gene: TRBV28; abundance: -; j_gene: TRBJ2-5
CDR3aa: CASSWDRHDNQPQHF; CDR3nt: TGTGCCAGCAGCTGGGACAGACACGACAATCAGCCCCAGCATTTT; d_gene: TRBD1; v_gene: TRBV7-9; abundance: -; j_gene: TRBJ1-5
CDR3aa: CASSQTGFSQPQHF; CDR3nt: TGTGCCAGCAGCCAGACAGGGTTCAGTCAGCCCCAGCATTTT; d_gene: TRBD1; v_gene: TRBV6-6; abundance: once; j_gene: TRBJ1-5
CDR3aa: CASSGGPNEQYF; CDR3nt: TGTGCCAGCTCGGGGGGGCCCAACGAGCAGTACTTC; d_gene: TRBD2; v_gene: TRBV12-3/TRBV12-4; abundance: -; j_gene: TRBJ2-7
CDR3aa: CASSATINYGYTF; CDR3nt: TGTGCCAGCAGCGCAACTATTAACTATGGCTACACCTTC; d_gene: -; v_gene: TRBV7-8; abundance: few; j_gene: TRBJ1-2
CDR3aa: CASSPRLAGDRGEQFF; CDR3nt: TGCGCCAGCAGCCCGCGACTAGCGGGAGATCGCGGTGAGCAGTTCTTC; d_gene: TRBD2; v_gene: TRBV11-3; abundance: -; j_gene: TRBJ2-1
CDR3aa: CASSFGQNNQPQHF; CDR3nt: TGTGCCAGCAGCTTCGGACAGAACAATCAGCCCCAGCATTTT; d_gene: -; v_gene: TRBV7-2; abundance: -; j_gene: TRBJ1-5
CDR3aa: CASGQGLAGPIKYNEQFF; CDR3nt: TGTGCTAGTGGTCAGGGACTAGCGGGCCCAATCAAGTACAATGAGCAGTTCTTC; d_gene: TRBD2; v_gene: TRBV12-5; abundance: few; j_gene: TRBJ2-1
CDR3aa: CAISTGQGTTYEQYF; CDR3nt: TGTGCCATCAGTACAGGACAGGGAACAACCTACGAGCAGTACTTC; d_gene: TRBD1; v_gene: TRBV10-3; abundance: few; j_gene: TRBJ2-7